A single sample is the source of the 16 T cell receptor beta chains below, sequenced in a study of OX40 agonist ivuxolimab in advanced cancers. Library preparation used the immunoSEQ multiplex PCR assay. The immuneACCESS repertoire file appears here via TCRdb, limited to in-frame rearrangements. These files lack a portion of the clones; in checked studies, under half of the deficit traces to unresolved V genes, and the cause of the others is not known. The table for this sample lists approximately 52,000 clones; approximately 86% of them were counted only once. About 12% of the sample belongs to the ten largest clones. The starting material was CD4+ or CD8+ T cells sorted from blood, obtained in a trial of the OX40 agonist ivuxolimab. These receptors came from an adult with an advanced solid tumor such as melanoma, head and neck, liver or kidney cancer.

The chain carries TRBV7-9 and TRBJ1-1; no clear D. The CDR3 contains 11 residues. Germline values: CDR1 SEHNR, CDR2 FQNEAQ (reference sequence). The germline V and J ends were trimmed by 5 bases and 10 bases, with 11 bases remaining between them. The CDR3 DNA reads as TGTGCCAGCAGCCCCTCGGTGGGAGCTTTCTTT. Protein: CASSPSVGAFF. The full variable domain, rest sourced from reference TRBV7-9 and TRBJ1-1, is DTGVSQNPRHKITKRGQNVTFRCDPISEHNRLYWYRQTLGQGPEFLTYFQNEAQLEKSRLLSDRFSAERPKGSFSTLEIQRTEQGDSAMYLCASSPSVGAFFGQGTRLTVV.

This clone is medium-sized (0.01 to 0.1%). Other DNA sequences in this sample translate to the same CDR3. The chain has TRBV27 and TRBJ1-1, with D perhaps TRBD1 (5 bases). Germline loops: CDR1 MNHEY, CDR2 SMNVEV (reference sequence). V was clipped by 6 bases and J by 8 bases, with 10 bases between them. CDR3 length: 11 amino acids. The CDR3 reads CASSRGWEAFF. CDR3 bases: TGTGCCAGCAGCCGGGGGTGGGAAGCTTTCTTT.

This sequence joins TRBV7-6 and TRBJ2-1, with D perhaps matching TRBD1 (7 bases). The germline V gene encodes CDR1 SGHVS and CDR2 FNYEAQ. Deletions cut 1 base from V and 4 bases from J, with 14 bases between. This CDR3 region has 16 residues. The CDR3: CASSLGGGGLYNEQFF. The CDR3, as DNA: TGTGCCAGCAGCTTAGGAGGAGGGGGCCTGTACAATGAGCAGTTCTTC.

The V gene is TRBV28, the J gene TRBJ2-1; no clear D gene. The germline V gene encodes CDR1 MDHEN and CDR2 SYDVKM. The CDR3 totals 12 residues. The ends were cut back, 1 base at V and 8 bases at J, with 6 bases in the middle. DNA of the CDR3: TGTGCCAGCAGTTTATCCCGTTATGAGCAGTTCTTC. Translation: CASSLSRYEQFF.

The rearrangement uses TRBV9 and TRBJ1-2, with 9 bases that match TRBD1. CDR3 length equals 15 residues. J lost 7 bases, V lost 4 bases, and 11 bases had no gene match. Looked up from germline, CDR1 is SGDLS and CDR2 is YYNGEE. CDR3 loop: CASSINRDRAFGYTF. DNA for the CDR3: TGTGCCAGCAGCATAAACCGGGACAGGGCTTTTGGCTACACCTTC.

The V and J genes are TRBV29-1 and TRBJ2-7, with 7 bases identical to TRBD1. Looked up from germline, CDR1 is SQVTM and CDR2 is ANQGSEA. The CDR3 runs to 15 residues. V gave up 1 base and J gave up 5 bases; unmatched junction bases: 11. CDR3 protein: CSVEVWEQGKDEQYF. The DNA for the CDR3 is TGCAGCGTTGAAGTTTGGGAACAGGGGAAGGACGAGCAGTACTTC.

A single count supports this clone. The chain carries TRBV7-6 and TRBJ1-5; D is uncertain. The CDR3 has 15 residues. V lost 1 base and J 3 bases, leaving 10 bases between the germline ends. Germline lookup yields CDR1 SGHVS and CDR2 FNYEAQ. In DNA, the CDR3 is TGTGCCAGCAGCTTAGGCTCAGGCTTCAATCAGCCCCAGCATTTT. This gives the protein CASSLGSGFNQPQHF.

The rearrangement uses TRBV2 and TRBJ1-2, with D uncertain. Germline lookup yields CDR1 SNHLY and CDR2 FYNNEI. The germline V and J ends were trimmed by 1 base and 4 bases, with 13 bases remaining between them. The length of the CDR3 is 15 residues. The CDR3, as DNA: TGTGCCAGCAGTGAAGGGCAGACAACAGTCTATGGCTACACCTTC. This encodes CASSEGQTTVYGYTF. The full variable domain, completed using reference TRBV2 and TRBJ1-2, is EPEVTQTPSHQVTQMGQEVILRCVPISNHLYFYWYRQILGQKVEFLVSFYNNEISEKSEIFDDQFSVERPDGSNFTLKIRSTKLEDSAMYFCASSEGQTTVYGYTFGSGTRLTVV.

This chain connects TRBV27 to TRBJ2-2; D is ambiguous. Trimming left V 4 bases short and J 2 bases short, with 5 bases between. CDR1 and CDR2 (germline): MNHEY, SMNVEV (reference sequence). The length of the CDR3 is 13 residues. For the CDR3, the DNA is TGTGCCAGCAGTTCTGGAAACACCGGGGAGCTGTTTTTT. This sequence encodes CASSSGNTGELFF.

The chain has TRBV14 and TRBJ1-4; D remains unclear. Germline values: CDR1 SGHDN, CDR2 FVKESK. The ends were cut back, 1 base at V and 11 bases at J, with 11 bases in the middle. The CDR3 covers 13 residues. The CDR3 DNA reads TGTGCCAGCAGCCAAGCTCACGTATGGAAACTGTTTTTT. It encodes CASSQAHVWKLFF.

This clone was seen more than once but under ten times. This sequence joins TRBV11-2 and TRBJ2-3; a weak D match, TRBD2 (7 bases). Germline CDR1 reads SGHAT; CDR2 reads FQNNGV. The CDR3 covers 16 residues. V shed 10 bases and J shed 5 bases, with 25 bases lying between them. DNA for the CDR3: TGTGCCACCCTGGGGGGGCTAGTGGGGGTTGAAGATACGCAGTATTTT. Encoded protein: CATLGGLVGVEDTQYF.

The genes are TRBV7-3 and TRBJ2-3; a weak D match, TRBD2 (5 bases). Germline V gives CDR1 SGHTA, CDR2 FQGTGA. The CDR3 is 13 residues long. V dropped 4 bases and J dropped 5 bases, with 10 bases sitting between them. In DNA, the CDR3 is TGTGCCAGCAGCTCCGGAGGAGGAGATACGCAGTATTTT. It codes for CASSSGGGDTQYF.

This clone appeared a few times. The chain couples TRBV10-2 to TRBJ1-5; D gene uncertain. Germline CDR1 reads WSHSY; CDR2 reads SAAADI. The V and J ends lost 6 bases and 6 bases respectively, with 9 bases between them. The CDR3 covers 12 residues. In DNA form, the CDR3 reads TGCGCCAGCAGCGCAGGCTCTCAGCCCCAGCATTTT. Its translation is CASSAGSQPQHF.

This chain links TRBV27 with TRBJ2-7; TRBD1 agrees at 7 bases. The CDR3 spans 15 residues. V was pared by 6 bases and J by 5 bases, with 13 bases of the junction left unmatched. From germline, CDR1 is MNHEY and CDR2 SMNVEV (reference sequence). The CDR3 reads CASSPEVTGSNEQYF. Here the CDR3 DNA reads TGTGCCAGCAGCCCTGAGGTGACAGGGTCAAACGAGCAGTACTTC.

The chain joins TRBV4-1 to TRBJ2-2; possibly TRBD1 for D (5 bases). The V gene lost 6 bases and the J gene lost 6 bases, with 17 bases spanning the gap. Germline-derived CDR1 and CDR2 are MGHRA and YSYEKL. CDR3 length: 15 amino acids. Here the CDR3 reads CASRKGQAAAGELFF. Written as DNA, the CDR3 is TGCGCCAGCAGAAAGGGGCAGGCCGCCGCCGGGGAGCTGTTTTTT.

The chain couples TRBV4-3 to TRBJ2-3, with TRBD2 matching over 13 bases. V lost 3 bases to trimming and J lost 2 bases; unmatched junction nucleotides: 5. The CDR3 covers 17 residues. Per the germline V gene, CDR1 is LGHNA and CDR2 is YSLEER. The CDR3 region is CASSQDGLAGVTDTQYF. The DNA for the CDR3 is TGCGCCAGCAGCCAGGACGGACTAGCGGGAGTCACAGATACGCAGTATTTT.